This T cell receptor beta chain was identified during a study of T cells after yellow fever vaccination. Study results and limitations: Post-booster samples contained most primary-vaccination clones (around 96% CD4, about 87% CD8).

Trimming took 2 bases from V and 8 from J, leaving 16 bases between them. There are 15 residues in the CDR3. Germline CDR1 MNHNY, CDR2 SVGAGI (reference sequence). This clonotype has at least ten counts. Its target is not known. As TCR cDNA was made by 5'RACE template switching, a universal primer site and UMIs were added. TCRdb re-called the 5' RACE reads with MiXCR, one entry per CDR3 protein. The sample contains over 300,000 distinct CDR3 sequences, approximately 4% of which appear only once. This chain connects TRBV6-6 to TRBJ2-4; D tentatively reads TRBD1 or TRBD2 (5 bases each). This sample comprised PBMCs, obtained 5 days after the yellow fever booster vaccination. The TCR sequence derives from a man in his late teens or twenties who received the YFV17D yellow fever vaccine. The CDR3 region is CASSYGTSGTDIQYF. CDR3 sequence (DNA): TGTGCCAGCAGTTACGGGACCTCGGGGACGGACATTCAGTACTTC.